This T cell receptor beta chain stems from a study of early T cells in non-severe SARS-CoV-2 infection. The CDR3 has 14 amino acids. V lost 3 bases, J lost 4 bases, and 4 bases stayed unmatched. The germline V gene encodes CDR1 DFQATT and CDR2 SNEGSKA (reference sequence). TCRdb reprocessed the 5' RACE reads via MiXCR and lists one record per CDR3 protein. This sample has 40,000 to 50,000 distinct CDR3 sequences, with roughly an eighth found just once. This clonotype is medium-sized in the sample. V gene TRBV20-1 combines with J gene TRBJ2-3; 10 bases map to TRBD2. This receptor was identified in an adult who was a healthcare worker with PCR-confirmed SARS-CoV-2 infection or an uninfected control (not recorded which). The sequenced sample consisted of whole blood. This chain's CDR3 is CSASLAGVADTQYF. DNA of the CDR3: TGCAGTGCTAGTCTAGCGGGAGTAGCAGATACGCAGTATTTT.